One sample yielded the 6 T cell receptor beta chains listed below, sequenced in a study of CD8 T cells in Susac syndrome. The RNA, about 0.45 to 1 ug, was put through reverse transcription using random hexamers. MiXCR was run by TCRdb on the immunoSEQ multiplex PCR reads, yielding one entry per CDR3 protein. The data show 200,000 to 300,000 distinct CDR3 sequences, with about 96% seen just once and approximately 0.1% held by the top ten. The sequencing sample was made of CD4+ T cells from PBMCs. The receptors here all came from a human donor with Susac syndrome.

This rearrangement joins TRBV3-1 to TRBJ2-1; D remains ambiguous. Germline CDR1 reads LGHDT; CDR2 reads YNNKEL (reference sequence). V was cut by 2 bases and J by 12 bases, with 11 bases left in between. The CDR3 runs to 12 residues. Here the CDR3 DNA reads TGTGCCAGCAGCCAAAGGTGGGTCGGGCAGTTCTTC. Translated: CASSQRWVGQFF.

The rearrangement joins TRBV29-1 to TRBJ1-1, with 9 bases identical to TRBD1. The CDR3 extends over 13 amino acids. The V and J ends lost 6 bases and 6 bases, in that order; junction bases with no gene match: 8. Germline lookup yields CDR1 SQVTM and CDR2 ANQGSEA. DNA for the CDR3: TGCAGCGTAACCGGGACAGGGAGGTCTGAAGCTTTCTTT. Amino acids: CSVTGTGRSEAFF.

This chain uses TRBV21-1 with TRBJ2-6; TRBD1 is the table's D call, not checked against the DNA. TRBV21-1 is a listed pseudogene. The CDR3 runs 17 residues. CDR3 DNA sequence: TGTGCCAGCAGCCGTCGGGACAGGGGCTCTGGGGCCAACGTCCTGACTTTC. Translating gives CASSRRDRGSGANVLTF.

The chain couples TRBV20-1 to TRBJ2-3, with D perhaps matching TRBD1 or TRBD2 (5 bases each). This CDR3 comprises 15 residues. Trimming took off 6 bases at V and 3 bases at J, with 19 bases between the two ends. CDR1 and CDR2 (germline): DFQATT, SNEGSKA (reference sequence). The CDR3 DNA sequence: TGCAGTGCCTCCCCCGTGGGGGAGTGGACAGATACGCAGTATTTT. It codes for CSASPVGEWTDTQYF.

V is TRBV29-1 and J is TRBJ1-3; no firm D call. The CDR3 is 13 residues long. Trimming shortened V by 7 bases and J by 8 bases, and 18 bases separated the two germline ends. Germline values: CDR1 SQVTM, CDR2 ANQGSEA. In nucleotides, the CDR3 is TGCAGCGCCCGATCCCTAGGCTGGGACACCATATATTTT. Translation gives CSARSLGWDTIYF.

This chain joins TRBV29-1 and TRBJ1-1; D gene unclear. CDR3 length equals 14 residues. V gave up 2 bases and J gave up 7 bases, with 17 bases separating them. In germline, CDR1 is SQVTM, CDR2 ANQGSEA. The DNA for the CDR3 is TGCAGCGTTGAACCCCCCGACCCTCACGTTGAAGCTTTCTTT. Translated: CSVEPPDPHVEAFF.